Listed here are 5 T cell receptor beta chains from one sample, sequenced in a study of regulatory T cells in long-lasting Graves disease. Time point in this sample: newly diagnosed GD, antithyroid drugs for less than 3 months. Making the TCR library involved RNA that had been extracted from PBMCs. In building TCR beta libraries, iRepertoire HTBI primers were used together with Arm-PCR of CDR3 regions. TCRdb passed the multiplex PCR reads through MiXCR, listing each CDR3 protein once. The sample lists about 430,000 distinct CDR3 sequences, about 15% seen once, with about 7.6% in the top ten. The same sample was also studied in work on T cells in Graves' hyperthyroidism and ophthalmopathy.

The specimen was peripheral blood mononuclear cells (PBMCs), collected at new diagnosis, from a patient treated with antithyroid drugs. Every receptor here comes from a woman in her thirties or forties with Graves disease.

This clonotype was seen more than once but under ten times. This chain links TRBV6-2 or TRBV6-3 with TRBJ2-7; TRBD1 might be the D (5 bases). The V end lost 0 bases, the J end lost 6 bases, and 12 bases lay between the germline ends. The CDR3 contains 14 residues. Germline loops: CDR1 MNHEY, CDR2 SVGEGT. In DNA form, the CDR3 reads TGTGCCAGCAGTTACTCAGGGGCTGCCGCCGAGCAGTACTTC. As protein: CASSYSGAAAEQYF.

In this sample, this clonotype turned up many times. The CDR3 sequence: CASSLTATEIDEQYF. Here the CDR3 DNA reads TGTGCCAGCAGCTTAACCGCGACAGAAATCGACGAGCAGTACTTC. The V gene is TRBV7-3, the J gene TRBJ2-7; D might be TRBD1 (5 bases). Germline V gene data show CDR1 as SGHTA and CDR2 as FQGTGA. V lost 0 bases to trimming and J lost 5 bases, with 14 bases between them. The CDR3 covers 15 residues.

This clonotype came up many times. The rearrangement uses TRBV12-3 or TRBV12-4 and TRBJ2-3; weak D call: TRBD1 (6 bases). V lost 10 bases and J lost 0, with 26 bases in between. This CDR3 has 18 residues. The CDR3 protein is CATQFQSTGKISTDTQYF. CDR3 bases: TGTGCCACCCAGTTCCAGTCTACAGGGAAAATAAGCACAGATACGCAGTATTTT.

This clonotype was recorded at least ten times. The J gene is TRBJ2-7, the V gene TRBV6-2 or TRBV6-3; 9 positions agree with TRBD1. Unmatched junction bases numbered 2, after V lost 2 bases and J lost 3 bases. The germline V gene has CDR1 MNHEY and CDR2 SVGEGT. This CDR3 is built from 14 residues. The CDR3 nucleotides read TGTGCCAGCAGTTACAGGGGACAGGGCTACGAGCAGTACTTC. Protein sequence: CASSYRGQGYEQYF.

The J gene is TRBJ2-7, the V gene TRBV6-2 or TRBV6-3, with D tentatively TRBD1 (5 bases). CDR3 size: 13 residues. Germline-derived CDR1 and CDR2 are MNHEY and SVGEGT. Between the trimmed V and J ends, which lost 6 bases and 2 bases, there was a span of 11 bases. The CDR3 sequence is CASRQVGAYEQYF. In DNA, the CDR3 is TGTGCCAGCAGACAGGTTGGAGCCTACGAGCAGTACTTC.